The 7 T cell receptor beta chains below come from one sample, sequenced in a study of OX40 agonist ivuxolimab in advanced cancers. The method was immunoSEQ multiplex PCR; TCRdb's version includes in-frame clones alone and lacks a portion of them. The sample shows about 82,000 clones, 91% of them seen only once. Source: CD4+ or CD8+ T cells sorted from blood, taken in a trial of the OX40 agonist ivuxolimab. These receptors all stem from an adult with an advanced solid tumor such as melanoma, head and neck, liver or kidney cancer.

This chain links TRBV27 with TRBJ1-5; D ambiguous. CDR1 and CDR2 (germline): MNHEY, SMNVEV (reference sequence). Between the trimmed V and J ends, which lost 5 bases and 1 base, there was a span of 12 bases. The CDR3 runs 15 residues. The DNA for the CDR3 is TGTGCCAGCAGTCCCGGCGGAAGGAGCAATCAGCCCCAGCATTTT. As protein: CASSPGGRSNQPQHF.

The chain is built from TRBV6-5 and TRBJ2-7, with 9 bases matching TRBD2. The CDR3 totals 13 residues. V was pared by 3 bases and J by 3 bases, with 0 bases of the junction left unmatched. CDR1 is MNHEY and CDR2 is SVGAGI in the germline V gene. The CDR3 protein is CASSYSGSYEQYF. CDR3 nucleotide sequence: TGTGCCAGCAGTTATAGCGGGAGCTACGAGCAGTACTTC.

The chain is built from TRBV10-1 and TRBJ1-4, with D unresolved. The V end was cut by 3 bases, the J end by 0 bases, with 5 bases between. Germline V gives CDR1 WNHNN, CDR2 SYGVQD (reference sequence). This CDR3 is 14 amino acids long. CDR3 loop: CASSDGSTNEKLFF. DNA of the CDR3: TGCGCCAGCAGTGACGGTTCAACTAATGAAAAACTGTTTTTT.

This clone showed up just once. This rearrangement joins TRBV6-5 to TRBJ2-7, with 9 bases fitting TRBD1. Germline CDR1 reads MNHEY; CDR2 reads SVGAGI. This CDR3 comprises 14 residues. V shed 6 bases and J 2 bases; nucleotides not matched to a gene: 5. The CDR3 DNA follows: TGTGCCAGCAGGACCGGGACAGGGACCTACGAGCAGTACTTC. This encodes CASRTGTGTYEQYF.

This clone was detected only once. CDR3 sequence reads: CASREPGQRGEKLFF. CDR3 bases: TGTGCCAGCAGAGAACCGGGACAGCGGGGTGAAAAACTGTTTTTT. The V gene is TRBV28, the J gene TRBJ1-4; TRBD1 agrees at 7 bases. Germline V lookup: CDR1 MDHEN, CDR2 SYDVKM. V shed 6 bases, J shed 7 bases, and the junction held 11 bases outside the gene matches. The CDR3 runs 15 residues.

The chain employs TRBV6-6 and TRBJ2-7; 7 bases are shared with TRBD1. V lost 4 bases, J lost 7 bases, and 4 bases stayed unmatched. This CDR3 is built from 12 residues. The germline CDR1 and CDR2 sequences are MNHNY and SVGAGI (reference sequence). CDR3 residues: CASSSYRGEQYF. Here the CDR3 DNA reads TGTGCCAGCAGTTCATACAGGGGAGAGCAGTACTTC.

The chain links TRBV13 to TRBJ2-7; D remains ambiguous. The CDR3 length is 14 residues. V shed 1 base and J shed 2 bases, with 9 bases lying between them. In germline, CDR1 is PRHDT, CDR2 FYEKMQ (reference sequence). This chain's CDR3 is CASSLAGITYEQYF. CDR3 DNA sequence: TGTGCCAGCAGCTTAGCCGGCATTACCTACGAGCAGTACTTC.